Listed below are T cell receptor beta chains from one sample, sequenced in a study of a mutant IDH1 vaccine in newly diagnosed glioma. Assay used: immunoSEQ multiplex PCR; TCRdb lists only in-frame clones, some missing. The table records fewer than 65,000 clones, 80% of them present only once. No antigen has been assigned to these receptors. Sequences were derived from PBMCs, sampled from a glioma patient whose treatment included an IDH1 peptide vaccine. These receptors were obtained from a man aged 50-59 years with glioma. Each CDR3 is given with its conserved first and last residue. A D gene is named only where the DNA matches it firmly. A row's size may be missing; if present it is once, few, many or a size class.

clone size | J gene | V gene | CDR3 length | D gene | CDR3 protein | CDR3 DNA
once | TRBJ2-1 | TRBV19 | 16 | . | CASSIVGSGIYNEQFF | TGTGCCAGTAGTATCGTCGGCAGTGGCATTTACAATGAGCAGTTCTTC
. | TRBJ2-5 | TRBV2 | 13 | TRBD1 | CASGDRGKETQYF | TGTGCCAGCGGGGACAGGGGGAAAGAGACCCAGTACTTC
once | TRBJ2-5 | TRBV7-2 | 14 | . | CASSLARRAETQYF | TGTGCCAGCAGCTTAGCGCGTAGAGCGGAGACCCAGTACTTC
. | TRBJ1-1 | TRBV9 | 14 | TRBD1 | CASSSLDQGAEAFF | TGTGCCAGCAGCTCGTTAGACCAGGGGGCAGAAGCTTTCTTT
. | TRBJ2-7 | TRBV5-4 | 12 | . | CASSLDSSEQYF | TGTGCCAGCAGCCTGGACAGCTCCGAGCAGTACTTC
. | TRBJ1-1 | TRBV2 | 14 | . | CASSEAAGDSEAFF | TGTGCCAGCAGTGAAGCGGCCGGGGATTCGGAAGCTTTCTTT
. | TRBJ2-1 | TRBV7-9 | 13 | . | CASSSGLYNEQFF | TGTGCCAGCAGCTCGGGACTCTACAATGAGCAGTTCTTC
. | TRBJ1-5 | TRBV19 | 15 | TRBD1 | CASSTRGVGNQPQHF | TGTGCCAGTAGCACCAGGGGGGTGGGCAATCAGCCCCAGCATTTT
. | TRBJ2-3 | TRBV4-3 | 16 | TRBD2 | CASSQLGGGATDTQYF | TGCGCCAGCAGCCAGTTAGGCGGGGGGGCAACAGATACGCAGTATTTT
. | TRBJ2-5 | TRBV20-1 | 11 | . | CSGRVIETQYF | TGCAGTGGGAGGGTCATAGAGACCCAGTACTTC
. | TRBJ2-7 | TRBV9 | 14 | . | CASSVGVSSYEQYF | TGTGCCAGCAGCGTAGGGGTCAGCTCCTACGAGCAGTACTTC
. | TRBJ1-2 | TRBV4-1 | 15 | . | CASSQVAGARNGYTF | TGCGCCAGCAGCCAAGTGGCGGGGGCGCGAAATGGCTACACCTTC
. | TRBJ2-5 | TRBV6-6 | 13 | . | CATRRTGEETQYF | TGTGCCACCAGGCGGACGGGAGAAGAGACCCAGTACTTC
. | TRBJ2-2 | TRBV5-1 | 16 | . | CASTTQRSANTGELFF | TGCGCCAGCACCACCCAGCGGAGCGCGAACACCGGGGAGCTGTTTTTT
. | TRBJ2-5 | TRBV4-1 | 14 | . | CASSQGLSQETQYF | TGCGCCAGCAGCCAAGGACTGAGCCAAGAGACCCAGTACTTC
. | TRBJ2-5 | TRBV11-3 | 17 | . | CASSLGLTGSPREAQYF | TGTGCCAGCAGCTTAGGCCTCACCGGAAGTCCAAGAGAAGCCCAGTACTTC
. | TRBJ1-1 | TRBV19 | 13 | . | CASSPPGNTEAFF | TGTGCCAGTAGTCCCCCGGGGAACACTGAAGCTTTCTTT
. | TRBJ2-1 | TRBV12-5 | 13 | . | CASGMYRANEQFF | TGTGCTAGTGGCATGTACAGGGCCAATGAGCAGTTCTTC
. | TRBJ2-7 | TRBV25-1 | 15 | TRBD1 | CASSAQDRGGYEQYF | TGTGCCAGCAGTGCCCAGGACAGGGGTGGCTACGAGCAGTACTTC
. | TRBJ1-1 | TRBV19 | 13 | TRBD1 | CASSSTGKSEAFF | TGTGCCAGTAGTTCGACAGGGAAATCTGAGGCTTTCTTT
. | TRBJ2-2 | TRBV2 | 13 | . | CASSVRRAGELFF | TGTGCCAGCAGTGTCCGACGGGCCGGGGAGCTGTTTTTT
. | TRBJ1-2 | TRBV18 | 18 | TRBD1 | CASSQNHGTGVPVYGYTF | TGTGCCAGCTCACAAAACCACGGGACAGGGGTGCCTGTCTATGGCTACACCTTC
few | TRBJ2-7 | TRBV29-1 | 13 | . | CSVFKLDGYEQYF | TGCAGCGTCTTTAAGTTGGACGGATACGAGCAGTACTTC
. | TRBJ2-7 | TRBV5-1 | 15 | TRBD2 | CASSLAGGPGPEQYF | TGCGCCAGCAGCTTAGCGGGGGGGCCAGGGCCCGAGCAGTACTTC
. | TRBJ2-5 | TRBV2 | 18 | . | CASSYPGQLPRGQETQYF | TGTGCCAGCAGTTATCCGGGACAGCTACCCCGGGGGCAAGAGACCCAGTACTTC
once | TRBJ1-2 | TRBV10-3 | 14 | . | CAIRPDVTNYGYTF | TGTGCCATCAGACCGGACGTTACTAACTATGGCTACACCTTC
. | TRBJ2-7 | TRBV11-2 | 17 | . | CASSLGPPTDPYYEQYF | TGTGCCAGCAGCTTAGGACCACCGACGGACCCCTACTACGAGCAGTACTTC
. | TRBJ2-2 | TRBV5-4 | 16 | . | CASSLPLGSDTGELFF | TGTGCCAGCAGCTTACCGTTGGGGAGCGACACCGGGGAGCTGTTTTTT
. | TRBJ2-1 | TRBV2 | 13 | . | CASSVFTYNEQFF | TGTGCCAGCAGTGTGTTCACCTACAATGAGCAGTTCTTC
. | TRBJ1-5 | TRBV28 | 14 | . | CASTSDSSNQPQHF | TGTGCCAGCACTTCGGACAGCAGCAATCAGCCCCAGCATTTT
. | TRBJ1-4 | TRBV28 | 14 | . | CASSGGRTNEKLFF | TGTGCCAGCAGCGGAGGAAGAACTAATGAAAAACTGTTTTTT
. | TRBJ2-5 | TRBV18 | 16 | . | CASSPGGRTYQETQYF | TGTGCCAGCTCACCTGGGGGGCGTACGTACCAAGAGACCCAGTACTTC
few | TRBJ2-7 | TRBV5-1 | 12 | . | CASSKDSYEQYF | TGCGCCAGCAGCAAGGACAGTTACGAGCAGTACTTC
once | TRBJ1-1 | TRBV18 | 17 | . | CASSPQATWGGNTEAFF | TGTGCCAGCTCACCACAGGCTACTTGGGGCGGGAACACTGAAGCTTTCTTT
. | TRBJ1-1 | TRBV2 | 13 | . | CASSVTGNTEAFF | TGTGCCAGCAGTGTGACAGGGAACACTGAAGCTTTCTTT
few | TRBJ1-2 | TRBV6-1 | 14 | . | CASSEEGPRYGYTF | TGTGCCAGCAGTGAGGAAGGACCGCGGTATGGCTACACCTTC
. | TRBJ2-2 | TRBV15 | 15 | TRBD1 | CATSRGGQAGRELFF | TGTGCCACCAGCAGAGGGGGACAGGCGGGCCGGGAGCTGTTTTTT
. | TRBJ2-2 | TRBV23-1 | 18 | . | CASFRVPVGRDPAGELFF | TGCGCCAGCTTCCGGGTGCCCGTCGGTCGGGATCCGGCCGGGGAGCTGTTTTTT
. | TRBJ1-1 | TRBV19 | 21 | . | CASRIRRELASGVSMNTEAFF | TGTGCCAGTAGGATTAGAAGGGAACTAGCTTCCGGGGTTTCAATGAACACTGAAGCTTTCTTT
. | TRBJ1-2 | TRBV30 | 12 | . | CAWRDFGSRYTF | TGTGCCTGGAGGGATTTCGGGTCTCGCTACACCTTC
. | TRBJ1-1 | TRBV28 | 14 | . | CASFPTAPNTEAFF | TGTGCCAGCTTTCCTACAGCTCCGAACACTGAAGCTTTCTTT
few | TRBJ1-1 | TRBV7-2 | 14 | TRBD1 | CASSSGGGWTEAFF | TGTGCCAGCAGCTCAGGGGGGGGTTGGACTGAAGCTTTCTTT
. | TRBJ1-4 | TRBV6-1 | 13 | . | CASTRGPLEKLFF | TGTGCCAGCACCAGGGGTCCTCTTGAAAAACTGTTTTTT
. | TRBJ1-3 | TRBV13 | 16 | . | CASSLVGSGSGNTIYF | TGTGCCAGCAGCTTAGTGGGCAGTGGCTCTGGAAACACCATATATTTT
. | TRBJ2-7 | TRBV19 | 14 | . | CASSIGGGSYEQYF | TGTGCCAGTAGTATAGGGGGTGGTAGTTACGAGCAGTACTTC
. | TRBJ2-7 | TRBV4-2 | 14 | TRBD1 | CASSPDRGDGGQYF | TGTGCCAGCAGCCCAGACAGGGGCGACGGGGGGCAGTACTTC